The 31 T cell receptor beta chains below all came from one sample that was sequenced in a study of OX40 agonist ivuxolimab in advanced cancers. Produced via immunoSEQ multiplex PCR; TCRdb's table is partial and in-frame only. The repertoire includes about 36,000 clones, about 78% of them detected once, and roughly 23% sits in the top ten. This specimen was CD4+ or CD8+ T cells sorted from blood, taken in a trial of the OX40 agonist ivuxolimab. These receptors originate from an adult with an advanced solid tumor such as melanoma, head and neck, liver or kidney cancer.

This clone was detected only once. This rearrangement joins TRBV28 to TRBJ2-7; 13 nucleotides align to TRBD2. V lost 1 base, J lost 2 bases, and 2 bases stayed unmatched. Germline loops: CDR1 MDHEN, CDR2 SYDVKM. The CDR3 sequence is 16 residues long. The CDR3 spells CASSLFGLAGAYEQYF. CDR3 nucleotides: TGTGCCAGCAGTTTATTCGGACTAGCGGGAGCCTACGAGCAGTACTTC.

Concerning this clone: One end of the junction is discordant with germline, which a read error may explain. The chain joins TRBV7-9 to TRBJ2-7; possibly TRBD2 for D (5 bases). The CDR3 has 11 amino acids. The germline V gene encodes CDR1 SEHNR and CDR2 FQNEAQ (reference sequence). As DNA, the CDR3 is TGTGCCAGCAGCCGAGGACGGGATTGGGACTTC. Amino acids: CASSRGRDWDF.

The chain employs TRBV30 and TRBJ1-3; tentatively, D is TRBD1 (5 bases). The germline CDR1 and CDR2 sequences are GTSNPN and SVGIG (reference sequence). CDR3 length: 13 residues. V lost 1 base and J lost 4, with 8 bases in between. This CDR3 is CAWSEGQGNTIYF. The CDR3 nucleotides are TGTGCCTGGAGTGAGGGGCAGGGAAACACCATATATTTT.

In nucleotides, the CDR3 is TGTGCCAGCAGCTTGGGCGCCGGGGAGCTGTTTTTT. Translating it yields CASSLGAGELFF. This chain uses TRBV5-8 with TRBJ2-2; D uncertain. Trimming removed 0 bases from V and 6 bases from J, with 3 bases in between. The germline CDR1 and CDR2 sequences are SGHTS and YDEGEE. CDR3 size: 12 residues.

The genes are TRBV2 and TRBJ2-5, with TRBD2 identical over 12 bases. Germline values: CDR1 SNHLY, CDR2 FYNNEI. This CDR3 region has 17 residues. The V gene end was trimmed by 3 bases and the J gene end by 3 bases; junction bases not matched to a gene: 8. CDR3: CASSDSDRLAGEETQYF. CDR3 coding DNA: TGTGCCAGCAGTGATTCGGATCGACTAGCGGGGGAAGAGACCCAGTACTTC.

This clone occurred a few times. The V and J genes are TRBV10-1 and TRBJ2-3; D is possibly TRBD2 (6 bases). The V end was cut by 2 bases, the J end by 7 bases, with 10 bases between. This CDR3 is built from 13 residues. Germline lookup yields CDR1 WNHNN and CDR2 SYGVQD (reference sequence). The chain's CDR3 is CASSEGGLNTQYF. DNA of the CDR3: TGCGCCAGCAGTGAGGGAGGACTAAATACGCAGTATTTT.

This chain connects TRBV28 to TRBJ2-2; tentative D call: TRBD2 (5 bases). Germline lookup yields CDR1 MDHEN and CDR2 SYDVKM. The CDR3 has 16 residues. V was cut by 6 bases and J by 0 bases, with 14 bases left in between. CDR3 bases: TGTGCCAGCAGCGGACTCTGGGATTCGAACACCGGGGAGCTGTTTTTT. Its translation: CASSGLWDSNTGELFF. The full variable domain, completed using reference TRBV28 and TRBJ2-2, is DVKVTQSSRYLVKRTGEKVFLECVQDMDHENMFWYRQDPGLGLRLIYFSYDVKMKEKGDIPEGYSVSREKKERFSLILESASTNQTSMYLCASSGLWDSNTGELFFGEGSRLTVL.

The gene calls are TRBV4-1 and TRBJ1-4, with D perhaps matching TRBD1 (5 bases). The length of the CDR3 is 15 residues. Trimming pared 4 bases from V and 7 bases from J, leaving 16 bases between. Germline lookup yields CDR1 MGHRA and CDR2 YSYEKL. The CDR3 DNA reads TGCGCCAGCAGCCCCACGTACCAGGGACCTGAAAAACTGTTTTTT. Encoded protein: CASSPTYQGPEKLFF.

The chain employs TRBV19 and TRBJ1-5; D unclear. Germline V gives CDR1 LNHDA, CDR2 SQIVND (reference sequence). The CDR3 length is 13 residues. The V end lost 3 bases, the J end lost 7 bases, and 10 bases lay between the germline ends. The CDR3, as DNA: TGTGCCAGTAGTATTAAGGGATGGCAGCCCCAGCATTTT. It encodes CASSIKGWQPQHF.

The chain combines TRBV4-1 with TRBJ2-1; D perhaps matches TRBD1 (6 bases). The CDR3 covers 15 residues. With 0 bases removed from V and 4 bases from J, the gap between germline ends came to 10 bases. Germline assignment: CDR1 MGHRA and CDR2 YSYEKL. CDR3 DNA: TGCGCCAGCAGCCAAGACGGGACATTATACAATGAGCAGTTCTTC. Its protein product is CASSQDGTLYNEQFF.

This rearrangement joins TRBV10-1 to TRBJ2-5, with TRBD2 matching over 9 bases. The V gene end was trimmed by 6 bases and the J gene end by 2 bases; junction bases not matched to a gene: 13. Per germline, CDR1 WNHNN and CDR2 SYGVQD (reference sequence). The CDR3 totals 17 residues. Here the CDR3 reads CASRDTGTSLPQETQYF. Here the CDR3 DNA reads TGCGCCAGCAGAGACACCGGGACTAGCCTACCTCAAGAGACCCAGTACTTC.

The V gene is TRBV7-6, the J gene TRBJ2-7, with D perhaps matching TRBD1 or TRBD2 (5 bases each). Trimming left V 1 base short and J 3 bases short, with 10 bases between. Per germline, CDR1 SGHVS and CDR2 FNYEAQ. CDR3 length equals 14 residues. CDR3 sequence reads: CASSLGDGVYEQYF. The CDR3 DNA is TGTGCCAGCAGCTTAGGGGACGGAGTCTACGAGCAGTACTTC. The full variable domain, in which reference TRBV7-6 and TRBJ2-7 provide the parts outside the CDR3, is GAGVSQSPRYKVTKRGQDVALRCDPISGHVSLYWYRQALGQGPEFLTYFNYEAQQDKSGLPNDRFSAERPEGSISTLTIQRTEQRDSAMYRCASSLGDGVYEQYFGPGTRLTVT.

This chain connects TRBV30 to TRBJ2-7; TRBD1 aligns across 8 bases. The CDR3 sequence is 13 residues long. Germline CDR1 GTSNPN, CDR2 SVGIG (reference sequence). Trimming removed 1 base from V and 7 bases from J; junction bases left unmatched: 6. This chain's CDR3 is CAWSEGTGREQYF. DNA for the CDR3: TGTGCCTGGAGTGAAGGGACAGGACGAGAGCAGTACTTC. The variable domain in full, with the rest retrieved from reference TRBV30 and TRBJ2-7, is SQTIHQWPATLVQPVGSPLSLECTVEGTSNPNLYWYRQAAGRGLQLLFYSVGIGQISSEVPQNLSASRPQDRQFILSSKKLLLSDSGFYLCAWSEGTGREQYFGPGTRLTVT.

The chain joins TRBV11-2 to TRBJ2-5; 8 nucleotides align to TRBD2. V trimming: 5 bases; J trimming: 5 bases; junction bases outside the gene matches: 10. The germline CDR1 and CDR2 sequences are SGHAT and FQNNGV. This CDR3 has 15 residues. The CDR3 loop is CASSLRGGRDETQYF. DNA for the CDR3: TGTGCCAGCAGCCTCCGGGGGGGAAGGGACGAGACCCAGTACTTC.

This clone was detected only a few times. V usage is TRBV29-1 and J usage is TRBJ1-4; TRBD1 agrees at 9 bases. Trimming at V came to 6 bases and at J to 6 bases, leaving 8 bases not matched to a gene. Per the germline V gene, CDR1 is SQVTM and CDR2 is ANQGSEA. The CDR3 has 14 residues. This CDR3 is CSVGRTGADEKLFF. CDR3 DNA: TGCAGCGTGGGTCGGACAGGGGCGGATGAAAAACTGTTTTTT.

This clone has more than one count but fewer than ten. V and J are TRBV6-1 and TRBJ2-7; no clear D gene. Germline V gives CDR1 MNHNS, CDR2 SASEGT. The CDR3 covers 11 residues. V was cut by 6 bases and J by 4 bases, with 7 bases left in between. The CDR3 DNA reads TGTGCCAGCAGATCGTTATACGAGCAGTACTTC. Protein sequence: CASRSLYEQYF.

The rearrangement uses TRBV13 and TRBJ2-1, with 7 bases identical to TRBD1. J gave up 8 bases and V 7 bases, and 17 bases lay outside the gene matches. The CDR3 runs to 16 residues. Looked up from germline, CDR1 is PRHDT and CDR2 is FYEKMQ (reference sequence). CDR3 protein: CASNVKGGALGDEQFF. For the CDR3, the DNA is TGTGCCAGCAACGTGAAAGGGGGCGCGTTGGGGGATGAGCAGTTCTTC. The full variable domain, completed using reference TRBV13 and TRBJ2-1, is AAGVIQSPRHLIKEKRETATLKCYPIPRHDTVYWYQQGPGQDPQFLISFYEKMQSDKGSIPDRFSAQQFSDYHSELNMSSLELGDSALYFCASNVKGGALGDEQFFGPGTRLTVL.

The chain carries TRBV7-6 and TRBJ2-5; D tentatively fits TRBD1 or TRBD2 (6 bases each). The germline V gene encodes CDR1 SGHVS and CDR2 FNYEAQ. The CDR3 loop spans 15 amino acids. The V gene lost 5 bases and the J gene lost 4 bases, with 17 bases spanning the gap. The DNA of the CDR3 is TGTGCCAGCAGCGAAGGCAGGGGAGCGGGAGAGACCCAGTACTTC. Translating gives CASSEGRGAGETQYF. The full variable domain, rest sourced from reference TRBV7-6 and TRBJ2-5, is GAGVSQSPRYKVTKRGQDVALRCDPISGHVSLYWYRQALGQGPEFLTYFNYEAQQDKSGLPNDRFSAERPEGSISTLTIQRTEQRDSAMYRCASSEGRGAGETQYFGPGTRLLVL.

The genes are TRBV7-8 and TRBJ2-1; D possibly corresponds to TRBD1 (5 bases). The CDR3 is 18 residues long. Per the germline V gene, CDR1 is SGHVS and CDR2 is FQNEAQ. V dropped 3 bases and J dropped 4 bases, with 22 bases sitting between them. CDR3 bases: TGTGCCAGCAGCTTGTATACGCCAAGGGGTGGTCGATACAATGAGCAGTTCTTC. As protein: CASSLYTPRGGRYNEQFF.

Worth noting for this clone: One end of the junction is discordant with germline, which a read error may explain. The chain couples TRBV19 to TRBJ2-3; D possibly uses TRBD1 or TRBD2 (6 bases each). Per the germline V gene, CDR1 is LNHDA and CDR2 is SQIVND (reference sequence). The CDR3 runs to 13 residues. The CDR3 sequence is CASSTGGSDTQYF. The CDR3 coding sequence is TGTGCCAGCAGTACCGGGGGCTCGGATACGCAGTATTTT.

The V gene is TRBV7-2, the J gene TRBJ2-7; D call uncertain. Germline loops: CDR1 SGHTA, CDR2 FQGNSA. Deletions cut 2 bases from V and 1 base from J, with 6 bases between. There are 13 residues in the CDR3. The CDR3 DNA reads as TGTGCCAGCAGCTTACAAGCGTCCTACGAGCAGTACTTC. Protein sequence: CASSLQASYEQYF.

The chain is built from TRBV29-1 and TRBJ2-2, with D uncertain. The CDR3 extends over 12 amino acids. Per the germline V gene, CDR1 is SQVTM and CDR2 is ANQGSEA. V lost 4 bases to trimming and J lost 2 bases, with 5 bases between them. This CDR3 is CSVARNTGELFF. The CDR3 DNA reads TGCAGCGTTGCCAGAAACACCGGGGAGCTGTTTTTT.

V gene TRBV7-3 combines with J gene TRBJ1-1, with D hard to call. CDR3 length: 15 amino acids. CDR1 and CDR2 (germline): SGHTA, FQGTGA. The V and J ends lost 0 bases and 1 base respectively, with 9 bases between them. CDR3 in DNA: TGTGCCAGCAGCTTAACTTTGGAGACGAACACTGAAGCTTTCTTT. It translates to CASSLTLETNTEAFF.

The rearrangement links TRBV2 to TRBJ2-7; 9 bases align to TRBD1. V gave up 3 bases and J gave up 3 bases; unmatched junction bases: 6. The CDR3 extends over 15 amino acids. Germline V lookup: CDR1 SNHLY, CDR2 FYNNEI. In DNA, the CDR3 is TGTGCCAGCAGTGATCCCCGGGACAGGGACTACGAGCAGTACTTC. This gives the protein CASSDPRDRDYEQYF.

The V call is TRBV5-4, the J call TRBJ1-1; D is uncertain. V dropped 4 bases and J dropped 1 base, with 5 bases sitting between them. This CDR3 contains 12 residues. Germline V gene lookup returns CDR1 SGHNT and CDR2 YYREEE (reference sequence). CDR3 sequence reads: CASSPENTEAFF. The CDR3 region has the DNA TGTGCCAGCAGCCCGGAGAACACTGAAGCTTTCTTT.

J is TRBJ1-2 and V is TRBV7-9, with D maybe TRBD1 (5 bases). V was shortened by 4 bases and J by 1 base, with 19 bases between the two germline ends. Germline values: CDR1 SEHNR, CDR2 FQNEAQ (reference sequence). CDR3 length: 17 amino acids. Here the CDR3 reads CASSWRPQGGLNYGYTF. The CDR3, as DNA: TGTGCCAGCAGCTGGAGGCCTCAGGGAGGTCTTAACTATGGCTACACCTTC.

The chain has TRBV9 and TRBJ2-3, with D perhaps being TRBD1 or TRBD2 (7 bases each). The germline gives CDR1 SGDLS, CDR2 YYNGEE. V lost 0 bases and J lost 5, with 10 bases in between. This CDR3 is 14 amino acids long. CDR3 region: CASSVAGGGDTQYF. CDR3 nucleotides: TGTGCCAGCAGCGTAGCAGGGGGGGGAGATACGCAGTATTTT.

This clone was counted a single time. This rearrangement joins TRBV6-5 to TRBJ2-3, with D uncertain. The CDR3 has 14 residues. The germline V and J ends were trimmed by 6 bases and 0 bases, with 10 bases remaining between them. Germline-derived CDR1 and CDR2 are MNHEY and SVGAGI. Here the CDR3 reads CASRGSSSTDTQYF. As DNA, the CDR3 is TGTGCCAGCAGGGGAAGTTCCAGCACAGATACGCAGTATTTT.

This clone was detected only a few times. The chain couples TRBV9 to TRBJ2-7, with D tentatively TRBD2 (7 bases). Trimming cost V 4 bases and J 0 bases, with 14 bases left between them. Germline V lookup: CDR1 SGDLS, CDR2 YYNGEE. This CDR3 has 15 residues. CDR3 DNA sequence: TGTGCCAGCAGCCTCCTAGCGGACAGCTCCTACGAGCAGTACTTC. It codes for CASSLLADSSYEQYF.

The CDR3 nucleotides are TGTGCCAGCAGACCTCCGGACAGGGCCCCCTACGAGCAGTACTTC. Translating it yields CASRPPDRAPYEQYF. This chain uses TRBV2 with TRBJ2-7; 8 bases align to TRBD1. This CDR3 has 15 amino acids. CDR1 is SNHLY, CDR2 FYNNEI, per germline. The V gene end was trimmed by 6 bases and the J gene end by 2 bases; junction bases not matched to a gene: 9.

V is TRBV30 and J is TRBJ2-1; D gene uncertain. The V gene's germline CDR1 is GTSNPN and CDR2 SVGIG (reference sequence). V gave up 0 bases and J gave up 10 bases, with 16 bases separating them. The CDR3 loop spans 14 amino acids. CDR3 in DNA: TGTGCCTGGAGTGTACATGGCTCAATTTCGGAGCAGTTCTTC. Amino acid sequence: CAWSVHGSISEQFF.